This is a list of T cell receptor beta chains from one sample in a study of control samples from healthy donors and cancer patients. TCRdb keeps only in-frame clones here, not all; method: immunoSEQ multiplex PCR. The repertoire has roughly 45,000 clones, 80% to 90% of them found once; the top ten carry approximately 3%. Sequencing was carried out using PBMCs. The receptors stem from a woman in her forties or fifties with lung cancer. Both conserved end residues are part of each CDR3. A D gene is named only where the DNA matches it firmly. Not all rows give a size; the values are once, few, many and, for expanded clones, a class.

>TRBV7-9|-|TRBJ2-1|TRBD1
CASSSGQGSYNEQFF
TGTGCCAGCAGTTCTGGACAGGGCTCCTACAATGAGCAGTTCTTC
>TRBV7-9|-|TRBJ1-2|TRBD1
CASSWGQANYGYTF
TGTGCCAGCAGCTGGGGACAGGCTAACTATGGCTACACCTTC
>TRBV19|-|TRBJ2-6|-
CASSAHREALSGANVLTF
TGTGCCAGTAGTGCTCACAGGGAGGCGCTCTCTGGGGCCAACGTCCTGACTTTC
>TRBV27|-|TRBJ1-1|-
CASSLSMGAGGTEAFF
TGTGCCAGCAGTTTATCAATGGGGGCGGGGGGCACTGAAGCTTTCTTT
>TRBV6-2/TRBV6-3|-|TRBJ2-7|-
CASSSSGSYEQYF
TGTGCCAGCAGTTCCTCCGGCTCCTACGAGCAGTACTTC
>TRBV2|-|TRBJ1-1|-
CASSEGRTEAFF
TGTGCCAGCAGTGAAGGGAGAACTGAAGCTTTCTTT
>TRBV6-5|-|TRBJ2-1|-
CASNGRPLYNEQFF
TGTGCCAGCAATGGACGCCCGCTCTACAATGAGCAGTTCTTC
>TRBV24-1|-|TRBJ2-7|-
CATSDNGAGSYEQYF
TGTGCCACCAGTGATAATGGGGCCGGCTCCTACGAGCAGTACTTC
>TRBV19|-|TRBJ1-2|-
CASSIEPIPYGYTF
TGTGCCAGTAGTATCGAGCCGATACCTTATGGCTACACCTTC
>TRBV6-2/TRBV6-3|-|TRBJ1-1|-
CASSFIREDTEAFF
TGTGCCAGCAGTTTCATCAGAGAGGACACTGAAGCTTTCTTT
>TRBV24-1|-|TRBJ1-5|TRBD1
CATSGSAGQGKQPQHF
TGTGCCACCAGTGGTTCCGCAGGACAGGGGAAACAGCCCCAGCATTTT
>TRBV5-6|-|TRBJ2-7|TRBD1
CASSLVGQEYEQYF
TGTGCCAGCAGCTTGGTAGGACAGGAGTACGAGCAGTACTTC
>TRBV4-3|-|TRBJ2-6|-
CASSQVEAGANVLTF
TGCGCCAGCAGCCAAGTGGAGGCCGGGGCCAACGTCCTGACTTTC
>TRBV28|-|TRBJ1-3|TRBD1
CASNRGTGNTIYF
TGTGCCAGCAACAGGGGAACGGGAAACACCATATATTTT
>TRBV6-5|-|TRBJ1-5|-
CASSWKGDSNQPQHF
TGTGCCAGCAGTTGGAAGGGTGATAGCAATCAGCCCCAGCATTTT
>TRBV6-6|-|TRBJ1-5|TRBD1
CASSDRGHQPQHF
TGTGCCAGCAGTGACAGGGGGCACCAGCCCCAGCATTTT
>TRBV7-9|-|TRBJ2-4|-
CASSLVTGSLAKNIQYF
TGTGCCAGCAGCTTAGTTACTGGTTCACTAGCCAAAAACATTCAGTACTTC
>TRBV6-2/TRBV6-3|-|TRBJ1-2|-
CASSYERRRGYTF
TGTGCCAGCAGTTACGAACGGCGAAGGGGCTACACCTTC
>TRBV5-1|-|TRBJ1-1|-
CASSLDQRGARNTEAFF
TGCGCCAGCAGCTTGGATCAAAGGGGGGCGAGGAACACTGAAGCTTTCTTT
>TRBV6-5|-|TRBJ1-2|TRBD1
CASSRDRGFYGYTF
TGTGCCAGCAGTCGGGACAGGGGGTTCTATGGCTACACCTTC
>TRBV5-4|-|TRBJ1-2|-
CASSVEQGPFYGYTF
TGTGCCAGCAGCGTCGAGCAGGGGCCGTTCTATGGCTACACCTTC
>TRBV7-2|-|TRBJ1-1|-
CASSFTRNTEAFF
TGTGCCAGCAGCTTTACACGGAACACTGAAGCTTTCTTT
>TRBV11-1|-|TRBJ2-7|TRBD1
CASSPGTGGYEQYF
TGTGCCAGCAGCCCCGGGACAGGGGGCTACGAGCAGTACTTC
>TRBV3-1/TRBV3-2|-|TRBJ2-4|TRBD1
CASSPIISGTGKNIQYF
TGTGCCAGCAGCCCTATTATCTCCGGGACAGGGAAAAACATTCAGTACTTC
>TRBV18|-|TRBJ1-1|-
CASVKTGGTEAFF
TGTGCCAGCGTAAAAACCGGGGGCACTGAAGCTTTCTTT
>TRBV10-1|-|TRBJ1-2|TRBD1
CASSGQGDYGYTF
TGCGCCAGCTCAGGACAGGGGGACTATGGCTACACCTTC
>TRBV27|-|TRBJ1-6|-
CASSLGRGGSSYNSPLHF
TGTGCCAGCAGTTTGGGCCGGGGGGGCAGCTCCTATAATTCACCCCTCCACTTT
>TRBV7-9|-|TRBJ2-5|TRBD1
CASSFILRDRRQEAQYF
TGTGCCAGCAGCTTCATCCTCCGGGACAGGAGACAAGAGGCCCAGTACTTC
>TRBV27|-|TRBJ2-1|TRBD1
CASSFWDRAISEQFF
TGTGCCAGCAGTTTCTGGGACAGGGCAATCAGTGAGCAGTTCTTC
>TRBV5-1|-|TRBJ1-6|TRBD1
CASSETGESPLHF
TGCGCCAGCAGCGAAACAGGGGAATCACCCCTCCACTTT
>TRBV19|few|TRBJ2-7|-
CATSLPRTGGKIGYEQYF
TGTGCCACCTCCTTACCTCGGACAGGCGGGAAAATAGGCTACGAGCAGTACTTC
>TRBV5-5|-|TRBJ2-5|-
CASSLVGETQYF
TGTGCCAGCAGCTTGGTAGGAGAGACCCAGTACTTC
>TRBV18|few|TRBJ1-5|-
CASSRSQGSNQPQHF
TGTGCCAGCTCACGAAGTCAGGGGAGCAATCAGCCCCAGCATTTT
>TRBV7-9|-|TRBJ1-1|-
CASSLEGIGAGTEAFF
TGTGCCAGCAGCTTAGAGGGCATCGGGGCCGGCACTGAAGCTTTCTTT
>TRBV6-1|-|TRBJ1-5|-
CASSEAYGYSNQPQHF
TGTGCCAGCAGTGAAGCGTACGGCTATAGCAATCAGCCCCAGCATTTT
>TRBV6-5|-|TRBJ1-5|TRBD1
CASSSGDSGRPQHF
TGTGCCAGCAGTTCCGGGGACAGCGGGCGGCCCCAGCATTTT
>TRBV7-9|-|TRBJ1-5|-
CASSLDGISNQPQHF
TGTGCCAGCAGCTTAGACGGAATTAGCAATCAGCCCCAGCATTTT
>TRBV6-6|-|TRBJ2-3|-
CASSSPRNTDTQYF
TGTGCCAGCAGTTCCCCCCGGAACACAGATACGCAGTATTTT
>TRBV6-5|-|TRBJ2-1|TRBD1
CASSWDRGRVGEQFF
TGTGCCAGCAGTTGGGACAGGGGGCGGGTAGGTGAGCAGTTCTTC
>TRBV5-1|once|TRBJ2-7|-
CASSVGTDSPRYEQYF
TGCGCCAGCAGCGTGGGGACCGACTCTCCCAGGTACGAGCAGTACTTC
>TRBV5-6|-|TRBJ1-1|-
CASSYDTEAFF
TGTGCCAGCAGCTATGACACTGAAGCTTTCTTT
>TRBV4-2|-|TRBJ2-5|TRBD2
CASSRNQYSGGEETQYF
TGTGCCAGCAGCCGCAACCAATATAGCGGGGGAGAGGAGACCCAGTACTTC
>TRBV19|-|TRBJ1-3|TRBD1
CASSFGQANSGNTIYF
TGTGCCAGTAGTTTCGGACAGGCCAACTCTGGAAACACCATATATTTT
>TRBV5-6|-|TRBJ1-2|TRBD1
CASSLGTGQRGYTF
TGTGCCAGCAGCTTGGGGACAGGGCAGAGAGGCTACACCTTC
>TRBV12-3/TRBV12-4|-|TRBJ1-2|-
CASSLVQNYGYTF
TGTGCCAGCAGCCTGGTCCAGAACTATGGCTACACCTTC
>TRBV28|once|TRBJ1-1|-
CASRRSQDTEAFF
TGTGCCAGCAGGCGGTCTCAGGACACTGAAGCTTTCTTT
>TRBV5-6|-|TRBJ1-2|-
CASSLGQHYGYTF
TGTGCCAGCAGCTTGGGACAGCACTATGGCTACACCTTC
>TRBV24-1|-|TRBJ2-7|-
CATSDKSRVHYSYEQYF
TGTGCCACCAGTGACAAAAGCAGGGTCCACTATTCCTACGAGCAGTACTTC
>TRBV28|-|TRBJ1-1|-
CASSLDRIEAFF
TGTGCCAGCAGTTTAGACAGAATTGAAGCTTTCTTT